This T cell receptor beta chain was obtained from a study of blood T cells in healthy people across ages. Study-level results: Measured against age, TCR beta diversity per million T cells decreased in a roughly linear manner. Donor CMV status was unknown, possibly confounding expanded clonotype changes.

Caucasian individuals from Russia who were healthy and aged about 6 to 95 acted as donors. As for this clonotype: The antigen is unknown.

Combining a sample-barcoded 5' primer with a J-beta primer mix, a second PCR ran for roughly 7 to 11 cycles. Every sample gave at least 3 million paired-end reads containing CDR3. TCRdb reprocessed the 5' RACE reads with MiXCR, giving one entry per CDR3 protein. The sample holds under 2 million distinct CDR3 sequences; roughly 32% are singletons and the top ten take about 10%. This CDR3 spans 14 amino acids. Germline V lookup: CDR1 ENHRY, CDR2 SYGVKD. V dropped 3 bases and J dropped 6; count of bases not matched to a gene: 4. Sequenced: blood. The chain couples TRBV10-3 to TRBJ1-5; TRBD1 matches 8 bases. The sequence was collected from a woman aged 30 to 39 in good health. The CDR3 sequence: CAISERQGSQPQHF. DNA of the CDR3: TGTGCCATCAGTGAAAGACAGGGGAGTCAGCCCCAGCATTTT.